Each of the 14 T cell receptor beta chains below was sequenced from the same sample in a study of metastatic and nonmetastatic thyroid tumors. Through MiXCR, TCRdb re-clonotyped the PCR reads. The sample comprises about 5,600 clones, roughly 30% of which are singletons, and roughly a fifth rests with the top ten. Each patient went into thyroid surgery without having received any treatment. The sequenced sample consisted of adjacent normal tissue. The receptors were sampled from a female donor with papillary thyroid cancer or a benign thyroid nodule (not recorded which). Some clones in this sample may be carry-over from other donors' samples.

This clone is deemed medium-sized. The chain links TRBV5-1 to TRBJ2-7; 7 nucleotides line up with TRBD1. This CDR3 spans 14 amino acids. After removal of 4 bases from V and 1 base from J, the junction contained 5 bases not matched to a gene. CDR1 and CDR2 from the germline V gene are SGHRS and YFSETQ. The CDR3 DNA reads TGCGCCAGCAGCCTTGGGACAGCTTCCTACGAGCAGTACTTC. Residues: CASSLGTASYEQYF.

V gene TRBV6-2 or TRBV6-3 combines with J gene TRBJ2-7, with 10 bases aligning to TRBD2. CDR3 size: 16 residues. Unmatched junction bases numbered 11, after V lost 7 bases and J lost 2 bases. Germline-derived CDR1 and CDR2 are MNHEY and SVGEGT. The CDR3 loop is CASNTHRTSGAYEQYF. The DNA for the CDR3 is TGTGCCAGCAACACGCACCGTACTAGCGGGGCCTACGAGCAGTACTTC.

The chain is built from TRBV27 and TRBJ1-2; tentative D call: TRBD1 (5 bases). This CDR3 is built from 17 residues. Deletions cut 3 bases from V and 4 bases from J, with 21 bases between. Germline CDR1 and CDR2: MNHEY and SMNVEV (reference sequence). CDR3 nucleotides: TGTGCCAGCAGTTTCTTTGGAGGGGCGGAAGACGCCTATGGCTACACCTTC. It is translated as CASSFFGGAEDAYGYTF.

The chain joins TRBV11-3 to TRBJ2-4; D is ambiguous. The DNA matches TRBJ2-1 better at its end, which makes the J call doubtful. This CDR3 has 13 residues. Germline V gives CDR1 SGHNT, CDR2 YENEEA. The CDR3 here is CASSLDRKYEQFF. DNA of the CDR3: TGTGCCAGCAGCTTAGATAGGAAGTATGAGCAGTTCTTC.

The chain has TRBV7-3 and TRBJ2-1; 7 bases match TRBD1. The CDR3 contains 15 residues. Germline values: CDR1 SGHTA, CDR2 FQGTGA. Unmatched junction bases numbered 7, after V lost 3 bases and J lost 5 bases. The CDR3 sequence: CASSFRQGVNNEQFF. In DNA form, the CDR3 reads TGTGCCAGCAGCTTCCGGCAGGGGGTAAACAATGAGCAGTTCTTC. The full variable domain, completed using reference TRBV7-3 and TRBJ2-1, is GAGVSQTPSNKVTEKGKYVELRCDPISGHTALYWYRQSLGQGPEFLIYFQGTGAADDSGLPNDRFFAVRPEGSVSTLKIQRTERGDSAVYLCASSFRQGVNNEQFFGPGTRLTVL.

This clone was seen only once. In DNA form, the CDR3 reads TGTGCCAGCAGTACTGACGGGACAGATAACTATGGCTACACCTTC. Its protein product is CASSTDGTDNYGYTF. The chain carries TRBV27 and TRBJ1-2; 7 nucleotides line up with TRBD1. This CDR3 spans 15 amino acids. V trimming: 5 bases; J trimming: 1 base; junction bases outside the gene matches: 7. The germline V gene has CDR1 MNHEY and CDR2 SMNVEV (reference sequence).

By share, this clone counts as large (0.1 to 1%). J is TRBJ2-1 and V is TRBV2; 11 positions match TRBD2. The CDR3 covers 14 residues. Losses at the gene ends were 6 bases for V and 5 bases for J; bases not matched to a gene: 3. CDR1 SNHLY and CDR2 FYNNEI come from the germline V gene. CDR3 amino acids: CASSATSGNNEQFF. Here the CDR3 DNA reads TGTGCCAGCAGCGCGACTAGCGGGAACAATGAGCAGTTCTTC.

This clone showed up just a few times. V and J are TRBV28 and TRBJ2-7; D gene ambiguous. This CDR3 contains 16 residues. Trimming pared 4 bases from V and 0 bases from J, leaving 16 bases between. Per the germline V gene, CDR1 is MDHEN and CDR2 is SYDVKM. The CDR3 loop is CASSSAETRSSYEQYF. The CDR3 DNA reads as TGTGCCAGCAGTTCAGCTGAGACGCGGAGCTCCTACGAGCAGTACTTC.

There are a few counts of this clone. The chain has TRBV6-1 and TRBJ2-7; no clear D gene. This CDR3 region has 15 residues. Germline V CDR1 and CDR2: MNHNS, SASEGT. V was shortened by 6 bases and J by 0 bases, with 15 bases between the two germline ends. The CDR3 loop is CASSLGWPHSYEQYF. DNA for the CDR3: TGTGCCAGCAGCTTGGGGTGGCCCCACTCCTACGAGCAGTACTTC.

The CDR3 nucleotides read TGTGCCAGCAGCTCCCGGGTTTTTAGAAACATTCAGTACTTC. Protein sequence: CASSSRVFRNIQYF. V is TRBV13 and J is TRBJ2-4, with unresolved D. Germline loops: CDR1 PRHDT, CDR2 FYEKMQ (reference sequence). V lost 4 bases and J 6 bases, leaving 13 bases between the germline ends. This CDR3 has 14 residues.

The gene calls are TRBV2 and TRBJ2-1; D gene uncertain. The CDR3 contains 10 residues. V lost 5 bases and J 7 bases, leaving 3 bases between the germline ends. Germline V gene sequence: CDR1 SNHLY, CDR2 FYNNEI. Here the CDR3 DNA reads TGTGCCAGCAGTAGAAATGAGCAGTTCTTC. It yields the protein CASSRNEQFF. Based on the CDR3 plus reference TRBV2 and TRBJ2-1, the full variable domain is EPEVTQTPSHQVTQMGQEVILRCVPISNHLYFYWYRQILGQKVEFLVSFYNNEISEKSEIFDDQFSVERPDGSNFTLKIRSTKLEDSAMYFCASSRNEQFFGPGTRLTVL.

The V call is TRBV6-1, the J call TRBJ1-5, with a tentative D call TRBD1 (5 bases). The CDR3 loop spans 16 amino acids. Trimming stripped 6 bases from V and 0 bases from J, with 15 bases between. Per the germline V gene, CDR1 is MNHNS and CDR2 is SASEGT. The DNA for the CDR3 is TGTGCCAGCAGGGAGACAGTGGACTATAGCAATCAGCCCCAGCATTTT. Translated: CASRETVDYSNQPQHF.

V and J are TRBV7-9 and TRBJ2-7; no clear D. Looked up from germline, CDR1 is SEHNR and CDR2 is FQNEAQ (reference sequence). The CDR3 is made up of 14 amino acids. V lost 1 base and J 1 base, leaving 8 bases between the germline ends. For the CDR3, the DNA is TGTGCCAGCAGCTTAGTGGGCGAATCCTACGAGCAGTACTTC. Amino acids: CASSLVGESYEQYF.

This clone was counted many times. The V call is TRBV9, the J call TRBJ2-3; D gene unclear. The CDR3 consists of 13 residues. Germline CDR1 and CDR2: SGDLS and YYNGEE. Trimming took 0 bases from V and 2 from J, leaving 4 bases between them. The CDR3 spells CASSVVPTDTQYF. CDR3 DNA: TGTGCCAGCAGCGTAGTCCCCACAGATACGCAGTATTTT.